One sample yielded the 27 T cell receptor beta chains listed below, sequenced in a study of identical twins. TCRdb re-derived calls from the 5' RACE reads in MiXCR, one entry per CDR3 protein. Counted here are about 700,000 distinct CDR3 sequences, more than 6.5% occurring once; the ten biggest clones make up approximately 0.94%. The same data also went into a second study, on yellow fever vaccine responses in identical twins.

Specimen: PBMCs. The receptors here all came from a woman aged 18-29 years in good health.

The genes are TRBV29-1 and TRBJ2-1, with TRBD2 matching 10 bases. The germline gives CDR1 SQVTM, CDR2 ANQGSEA. V was clipped by 7 bases and J by 9 bases; unmatched bases: 15. The CDR3 sequence is 15 residues long. CDR3 DNA sequence: TGCAGCGCCGGGACTAGCGAGGGAGGGTTTGGTGAGCAGTTCTTC. This gives the protein CSAGTSEGGFGEQFF.

The sample holds many counts of this clonotype. The chain has TRBV10-3 and TRBJ2-2; TRBD2 aligns across 15 bases. The germline V gene encodes CDR1 ENHRY and CDR2 SYGVKD. The CDR3 length is 18 residues. V shed 7 bases, J shed 6 bases, and the junction held 12 bases outside the gene matches. CDR3 coding DNA: TGTGCCATCACCCGGACTAGCGGGGGGGCCGTTAAAGCCGGGGAGCTGTTTTTT. Encoded protein: CAITRTSGGAVKAGELFF.

This clonotype showed up many times. The chain is built from TRBV4-1 and TRBJ2-1; 7 bases map to TRBD2. The CDR3 has 15 residues. Germline CDR1 reads MGHRA; CDR2 reads YSYEKL. After removal of 0 bases from V and 4 bases from J, the junction contained 3 bases not matched to a gene. CDR3 in amino acids: CASSQDRTSYNEQFF. CDR3 nucleotides: TGCGCCAGCAGCCAAGATAGGACTAGTTACAATGAGCAGTTCTTC.

This clonotype has only a few counts. The chain employs TRBV11-2 and TRBJ2-1; 10 bases line up with TRBD2. With V trimmed by 5 bases and J by 0 bases, 19 bases remained unmatched. This CDR3 spans 21 amino acids. The V gene's germline CDR1 is SGHAT and CDR2 FQNNGV. The CDR3 nucleotides are TGTGCCAGCAGCCGCCCAGGGGGCCGGACTAGCGGAGGTTACTCCTACAATGAGCAGTTCTTC. It yields the protein CASSRPGGRTSGGYSYNEQFF.

Only a few counts were recorded for this clonotype. The genes are TRBV11-2 and TRBJ2-1; 7 nucleotides agree with TRBD2. Germline V gene lookup returns CDR1 SGHAT and CDR2 FQNNGV. The CDR3 has 18 amino acids. V gave up 0 bases and J gave up 1 base; unmatched junction bases: 9. CDR3 coding DNA: TGTGCCAGCAGCTTAGATCCTCCGCGGGAGACATCCTACAATGAGCAGTTCTTC. Translation gives CASSLDPPRETSYNEQFF.

The chain has TRBV3-1 and TRBJ2-1, with 9 bases identical to TRBD1. The ends lost 5 bases at V and 6 bases at J; junction bases unmatched: 8. CDR1 and CDR2 from the germline V gene are LGHDT and YNNKEL (reference sequence). The CDR3 consists of 15 residues. CDR3 DNA sequence: TGTGCCAGCAGCAAAGGGACAGGGACGTCCAATGAGCAGTTCTTC. Its protein product is CASSKGTGTSNEQFF.

This clonotype was seen a handful of times. This chain uses TRBV6-1 with TRBJ2-7; no reliable D call. CDR3 size: 14 residues. Germline CDR1 reads MNHNS; CDR2 reads SASEGT. The germline V and J ends were trimmed by 8 bases and 6 bases, with 20 bases remaining between them. The CDR3 spells CASSPDQEIGEQYF. The DNA of the CDR3 is TGTGCCAGCTCCCCGGACCAAGAAATCGGCGAGCAGTACTTC.

This chain connects TRBV3-1 to TRBJ2-6; D possibly corresponds to TRBD2 (5 bases). The CDR3 is made up of 18 amino acids. V lost 1 base and J 2 bases, leaving 15 bases between the germline ends. Germline-derived CDR1 and CDR2 are LGHDT and YNNKEL (reference sequence). CDR3: CASSQAVGFGTGANVLTF. CDR3 sequence (DNA): TGTGCCAGCAGCCAAGCCGTCGGGTTCGGGACTGGGGCCAACGTCCTGACTTTC.

The chain recombines TRBV10-1 with TRBJ2-7, with 11 bases that match TRBD2. V lost 6 bases and J lost 4; bases outside the gene matches: 8. Per germline, CDR1 WNHNN and CDR2 SYGVQD (reference sequence). The CDR3 is made up of 15 amino acids. The DNA for the CDR3 is TGCGCCAGCAGAAAAACTAGCGGGAGTTTATACGAGCAGTACTTC. Its protein is CASRKTSGSLYEQYF.

The rearrangement joins TRBV5-1 to TRBJ2-4; TRBD1 agrees at 8 bases. The CDR3 spans 19 residues. With 4 bases clipped from V and 0 bases from J, the junction kept 15 bases outside the gene matches. Germline assignment: CDR1 SGHRS and CDR2 YFSETQ. In DNA form, the CDR3 reads TGCGCCAGCAGCCTGGACCCCGGGACAGGTCAACTAGCCAAAAACATTCAGTACTTC. Residues: CASSLDPGTGQLAKNIQYF.

This clonotype has a count of ten or more. The gene calls are TRBV25-1 and TRBJ2-5; 10 bases match TRBD1. With 10 bases clipped from V and 5 bases from J, the junction kept 7 bases outside the gene matches. Germline CDR1 and CDR2: MGHDK and SYGVNS. CDR3 size: 13 residues. CDR3 nucleotides: TGTGCCACCATGACAGGGGGCGGGGAGACCCAGTACTTC. It is translated as CATMTGGGETQYF.

This clonotype was picked up many times. The chain couples TRBV2 to TRBJ2-1; D could derive from TRBD1 or TRBD2 (7 bases each). CDR1 and CDR2 from the germline V gene are SNHLY and FYNNEI. The CDR3 has 14 residues. V lost 5 bases and J 8 bases, leaving 16 bases between the germline ends. CDR3 residues: CASSQGDYVYEQFF. Written as DNA, the CDR3 is TGTGCCAGCAGTCAGGGGGACTATGTGTATGAGCAGTTCTTC.

The V gene is TRBV20-1, the J gene TRBJ1-1, with TRBD1 as a possible D gene (6 bases). CDR1 and CDR2 from the germline V gene are DFQATT and SNEGSKA (reference sequence). V was trimmed by 0 bases and J by 1 base, leaving 12 bases between them. The CDR3 spans 15 residues. CDR3 region: CSARDQGRKNTEAFF. The CDR3 nucleotides are TGCAGTGCTAGAGATCAGGGGCGTAAGAACACTGAAGCTTTCTTT.

The chain joins TRBV24-1 to TRBJ2-3; 7 bases are a match to TRBD1. The CDR3 sequence is 15 residues long. Germline CDR1 KGHDR, CDR2 SFDVKD. Trimming cost V 3 bases and J 4 bases; bases outside gene matches: 6. In DNA form, the CDR3 reads TGTGCCACCAGTGATCGTGACAGGGATGCAGATACGCAGTATTTT. The encoded protein is CATSDRDRDADTQYF.

There are a few counts of this clonotype. This rearrangement joins TRBV29-1 to TRBJ2-5; D uncertain. CDR3 length: 13 amino acids. CDR1 SQVTM and CDR2 ANQGSEA come from the germline V gene. Trimming took off 3 bases at V and 1 base at J, with 9 bases between the two ends. The CDR3 DNA reads TGCAGCGTTGACGTTGCGGCCCAAGAGACCCAGTACTTC. Its translation is CSVDVAAQETQYF.

In its sample, this clonotype was seen many times. The V call is TRBV12-3 or TRBV12-4, the J call TRBJ2-7; D is tentatively TRBD1 or TRBD2 (5 bases each). V shed 3 bases and J shed 6 bases, with 12 bases lying between them. CDR3 length: 13 residues. The DNA for the CDR3 is TGTGCCAGCAGTTTGAGGGGTCCCTTCGAGCAGTACTTC. As protein: CASSLRGPFEQYF.

This clonotype was counted only a few times. V usage is TRBV10-3 and J usage is TRBJ2-1; the D is unclear. Trimming took off 10 bases at V and 3 bases at J, with 7 bases between the two ends. The CDR3 is made up of 11 amino acids. CDR1 is ENHRY, CDR2 SYGVKD, per germline. DNA of the CDR3: TGTGCCACCTGGGACTACAATGAGCAGTTCTTC. As protein: CATWDYNEQFF.

This chain uses TRBV7-9 with TRBJ1-5, with TRBD1 identical over 7 bases. The CDR3 has 15 residues. Germline V gene lookup returns CDR1 SEHNR and CDR2 FQNEAQ (reference sequence). The ends lost 1 base at V and 7 bases at J; junction bases unmatched: 7. The CDR3 region has the DNA TGTGCCAGCAGCTTAGACGGTCAAGGGGGCCAGCCCCAGCATTTT. The encoded protein is CASSLDGQGGQPQHF.

This clonotype was observed a few times. V usage is TRBV7-9 and J usage is TRBJ1-1, with D unclear. The CDR3 runs to 14 residues. Per the germline V gene, CDR1 is SEHNR and CDR2 is FQNEAQ (reference sequence). The ends were cut back, 3 bases at V and 0 bases at J, with 8 bases in the middle. DNA of the CDR3: TGTGCCAGCAGCTTCCCGGGGATGAACACTGAAGCTTTCTTT. This encodes CASSFPGMNTEAFF.

This clonotype was detected only a few times. The chain carries TRBV7-9 and TRBJ2-7; D might be TRBD2 (5 bases). V dropped 2 bases and J dropped 2 bases, with 10 bases sitting between them. The CDR3 runs to 14 residues. Germline values: CDR1 SEHNR, CDR2 FQNEAQ (reference sequence). CDR3 loop: CASSLTEGTYEQYF. CDR3 nucleotide sequence: TGTGCCAGCAGCTTAACTGAGGGTACCTACGAGCAGTACTTC.

This clonotype was seen a few times. The chain employs TRBV15 and TRBJ2-3; 12 positions match TRBD2. The CDR3 is made up of 15 amino acids. Per germline, CDR1 LNHNV and CDR2 YYDKDF (reference sequence). V was clipped by 4 bases and J by 1 base; unmatched bases: 0. CDR3 in amino acids: CATSTSGGGTDTQYF. The CDR3 DNA follows: TGTGCCACCAGCACTAGCGGGGGGGGCACAGATACGCAGTATTTT.

This clonotype was found a few times. V gene TRBV18 combines with J gene TRBJ1-2; D uncertain. In germline, CDR1 is KGHSH, CDR2 LQKENI. The CDR3 covers 15 residues. V was pared by 2 bases and J by 6 bases, with 16 bases between. The CDR3 nucleotides are TGTGCCAGCTCACCAGAATGGGGATTATTGGATGGCTACACCTTC. This sequence encodes CASSPEWGLLDGYTF.

This clonotype occurred a few times. V is TRBV29-1 and J is TRBJ2-5; the match to TRBD1 covers 8 bases. Germline-derived CDR1 and CDR2 are SQVTM and ANQGSEA. CDR3 size: 14 residues. Trimming cost V 4 bases and J 1 base; bases outside gene matches: 5. CDR3 protein: CSVGRTGRQETQYF. The DNA for the CDR3 is TGCAGCGTTGGAAGGACAGGGCGCCAAGAGACCCAGTACTTC.

This clonotype was observed many times. The rearrangement joins TRBV6-5 to TRBJ2-7, with TRBD1 identical over 7 bases. Germline CDR1 reads MNHEY; CDR2 reads SVGAGI. J was trimmed by 2 bases and V by 4 bases; bases with no gene match: 2. CDR3 length: 13 residues. CDR3 amino acids: CASSSGQPYEQYF. CDR3 bases: TGTGCCAGCAGTTCGGGACAGCCCTACGAGCAGTACTTC.

This clonotype was detected only a few times. The chain uses TRBV7-3 and TRBJ2-1; TRBD2 matches at 13 bases. V shed 1 base and J 4 bases; nucleotides not matched to a gene: 4. Germline CDR1 SGHTA, CDR2 FQGTGA. This CDR3 contains 17 residues. For the CDR3, the DNA is TGTGCCAGCAGCTTAAAGACTAGCGGGGGGCGTTACAATGAGCAGTTCTTC. Its protein product is CASSLKTSGGRYNEQFF. The variable domain in full, completed from reference TRBV7-3 and TRBJ2-1, reads GAGVSQTPSNKVTEKGKYVELRCDPISGHTALYWYRQSLGQGPEFLIYFQGTGAADDSGLPNDRFFAVRPEGSVSTLKIQRTERGDSAVYLCASSLKTSGGRYNEQFFGPGTRLTVL.

This clonotype has a count of ten or more. The rearrangement uses TRBV15 and TRBJ2-3; D is ambiguous. There are 14 residues in the CDR3. V lost 0 bases, J lost 0 bases, and 4 bases lay in between. From germline, CDR1 is LNHNV and CDR2 YYDKDF (reference sequence). CDR3 sequence (DNA): TGTGCCACCAGCAGAGATCTAAGCACAGATACGCAGTATTTT. This translates into CATSRDLSTDTQYF.

CDR3 sequence (DNA): TGTGCCAGCAGCCGATTCACCCAGGGCCGAGAGACCCAGTACTTC. It encodes CASSRFTQGRETQYF. V and J are TRBV6-1 and TRBJ2-5, with TRBD1 as a possible D gene (5 bases). V dropped 6 bases and J dropped 4 bases, with 18 bases sitting between them. Germline V gene lookup returns CDR1 MNHNS and CDR2 SASEGT. CDR3 size: 15 residues.